This TCR beta chain was sequenced during a study of blood T cells in healthy people across ages. Study results and limitations: With donor CMV status unknown, expanded clonotype changes were possibly confounded. Aged donors had fewer naive CD4+ cells and lower diversity than long-lived donors. A roughly linear age-dependent decrease characterized TCR beta diversity per million T cells.

This clonotype was picked up many times. What it binds is not known. The CDR3 runs 14 residues. Germline V gene lookup returns CDR1 MNHEY and CDR2 SVGEGT. Trimming took 7 bases from V and 4 from J, leaving 17 bases between them. With a J-beta primer mix and a sample-barcoded 5' primer, a second PCR ran about 7 to 12 cycles. TCRdb analysed the 5' RACE reads with MiXCR anew, one entry per CDR3 protein. Among about 1.7 million distinct CDR3 sequences listed, roughly 27% were seen once. The chain joins TRBV6-2 or TRBV6-3 to TRBJ2-7; tentative D call: TRBD1 (7 bases). The TCR sequence derives from a woman in her twenties or thirties in good health. The sample was blood. CDR3 in amino acids: CASNGDRDSYEQYF. The CDR3 bases are TGTGCCAGCAATGGCGACAGGGACTCTTACGAGCAGTACTTC.